This T cell receptor (beta chain) was recovered during a study of CXCR3-negative and CXCR3-positive naive CD8 T cells. Findings of the study overall: Researchers report that CXCR3-positive naive cells carry more hydrophobic TRB CDR3s than CXCR3-negative naive cells. CXCR3 expression dropped partially after cryopreservation, and most assays relied on fresh PBMCs.

The CDR3 totals 14 residues. Germline V lookup: CDR1 SEHNR, CDR2 FQNEAQ (reference sequence). Libraries of TRB cDNA were made by 5' RACE and carried UMIs. TCRdb reprocessed the 5' RACE reads and stores each CDR3 protein as one record, lacking DNA. The table lists 150,000 to 180,000 distinct CDR3 sequences, with 0.45% to 0.55% in the top ten. As for this clonotype: Its antigen is currently unknown.

The naive CD8+ gate required CD45RO-CCR7+CD27+CD95- phenotype. The sequence was collected from a human donor in good health. Some clones in this sample may be carry-over from other donors' samples. Specimen: naive CXCR3+ CD8+ T cells from blood. As to subset: CD45RO-CCR7+CD27+CD95- naive CD8+ T cells expressing CXCR3 (TNR3+). V is TRBV7-9 and J is TRBJ2-7; TCRdb calls TRBD2, which cannot be checked without DNA. The CDR3 here is CASRPASGRREQYF.